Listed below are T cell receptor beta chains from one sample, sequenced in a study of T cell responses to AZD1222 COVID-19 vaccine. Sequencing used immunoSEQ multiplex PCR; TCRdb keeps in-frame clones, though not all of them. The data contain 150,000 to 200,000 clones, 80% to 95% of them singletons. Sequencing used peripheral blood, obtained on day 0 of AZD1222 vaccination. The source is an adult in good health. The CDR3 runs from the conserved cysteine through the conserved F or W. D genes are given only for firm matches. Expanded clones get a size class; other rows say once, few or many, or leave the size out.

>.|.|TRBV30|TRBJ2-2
TGTGCCTGGACCCCCGGGACAGCAACCTTAGGGCGGGGGAGCCCCGGGGAGCTGTTTTTT
CAWTPGTATLGRGSPGELFF
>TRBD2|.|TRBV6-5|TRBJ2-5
TGTGCCAGCAGTCCTGGCTGGGAGCGGGGGGTAGGCCAGTACTTC
CASSPGWERGVGQYF
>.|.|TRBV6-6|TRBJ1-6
TGTGCCAGCGTCCAAATTATCGGATCACCCCTCCACTTT
CASVQIIGSPLHF
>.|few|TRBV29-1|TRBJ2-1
TGCAGCGCCACAGCGCCGAAGGGCGTACATGAGCAGTTCTTC
CSATAPKGVHEQFF
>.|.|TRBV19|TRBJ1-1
TGTGCCAGTAGTATCACGGGTATAACGGTGACTGAAGCTTTCTTT
CASSITGITVTEAFF
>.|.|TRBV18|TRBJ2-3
TGTGCCAGCTCAGATACTACAGGGACAGATACGCAGTATTTT
CASSDTTGTDTQYF
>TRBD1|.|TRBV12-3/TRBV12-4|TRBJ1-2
TGTGCCAGCAGTTTCGCCAGGGGGAACGGCTACACCTTC
CASSFARGNGYTF
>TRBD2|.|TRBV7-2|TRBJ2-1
TGTGCCAGCAGCCTATTAGGACTAGCGTCCAATGAGCAGTTCTTC
CASSLLGLASNEQFF
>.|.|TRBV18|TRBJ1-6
TGTGCCAGCTCATCGGACAGTTATAATTCACCCCTCCACTTT
CASSSDSYNSPLHF
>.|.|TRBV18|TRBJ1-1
TGTGCCAGCTCACCTGGAAGGACTGAAGCTTTCTTT
CASSPGRTEAFF
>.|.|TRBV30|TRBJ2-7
TGTGCCTGGAGTGTAACAAATTACGAGCAGTACTTC
CAWSVTNYEQYF
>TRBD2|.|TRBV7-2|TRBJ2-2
TGTGCCAGCAGCTTAAGGTGGCTAGCGGTAAACACCGGGGAGCTGTTTTTT
CASSLRWLAVNTGELFF
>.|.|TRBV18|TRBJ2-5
TGTGCCAGCTCACCAGGGATGGAAGAGACCCAGTACTTC
CASSPGMEETQYF
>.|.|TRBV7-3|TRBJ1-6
TGTGCCAGCAGCCTACAGGGACCCGATGTTTCACCCCTCCACTTT
CASSLQGPDVSPLHF
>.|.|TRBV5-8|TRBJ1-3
TGTGCCAGCAGCTTGGTGCGCTCTGGAAACACCATATATTTT
CASSLVRSGNTIYF
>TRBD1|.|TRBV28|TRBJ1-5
TGTGCCAGCAGCCTAGGGACAGTTAGCAATCAGCCCCAGCATTTT
CASSLGTVSNQPQHF
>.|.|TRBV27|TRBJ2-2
TGTGCCAGCAGTCTTAGCTACTACCGGGACATCCGATCGGGGGAGCTGTTTTTT
CASSLSYYRDIRSGELFF
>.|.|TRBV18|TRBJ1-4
TGTGCCAGCTCACCCTTCCGAGCTAATGAAAAACTGTTTTTT
CASSPFRANEKLFF
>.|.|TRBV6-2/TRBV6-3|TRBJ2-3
TGTGCCAGCAGTTACTCCGACTATACGCAGTATTTT
CASSYSDYTQYF
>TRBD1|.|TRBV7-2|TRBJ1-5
TGTGCCAGCAGCTTAGTGGGGGGACAGGGTAGCAATCAGCCCCAGCATTTT
CASSLVGGQGSNQPQHF
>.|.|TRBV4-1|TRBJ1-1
TGCGCCAGCAGCCAAGGAGCGGCGGCTGAAGCTTTCTTT
CASSQGAAAEAFF
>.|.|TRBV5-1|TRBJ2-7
TGCGCCAGCAGCTTTGGCGGGGGCCATACCTACGAGCAGTACTTC
CASSFGGGHTYEQYF
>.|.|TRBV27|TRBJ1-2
TGTGCCAGCAGTTCAAGAACCTCCGGGACACCGATCTATGGCTACACCTTC
CASSSRTSGTPIYGYTF
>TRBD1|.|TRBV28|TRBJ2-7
TGTGCCAGCATTCTTCGGACAGGAAAGGACGAGCAGTACTTC
CASILRTGKDEQYF
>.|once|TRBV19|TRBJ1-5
TGTGCCAGTAGTCAGATCAATCAGCCCCAGCATTTT
CASSQINQPQHF
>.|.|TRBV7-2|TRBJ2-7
TGTGCCAGCAGTTTGGATAGCGGTGCCGCCTACGAGCAGTACTTC
CASSLDSGAAYEQYF
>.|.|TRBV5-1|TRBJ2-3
TGCGCCAGCAGCTTGGCCAGGGGCAAGGGTAGCACAGATACGCAGTATTTT
CASSLARGKGSTDTQYF
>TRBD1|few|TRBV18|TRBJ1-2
TGTGCCAGCTCACGAGAGGGACAGGGAGTAAGCGGCTACACCTTC
CASSREGQGVSGYTF
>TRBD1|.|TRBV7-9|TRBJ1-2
TGTGCCAGCAGCATACAGGGGGGACTTGTTGGCTACACCTTC
CASSIQGGLVGYTF